This record looks at one TCR beta chain sequence and its context. The data belong to a study of blood T cell repertoires in COVID-19. Overall study: The cDNA or gDNA used as material had been derived from T cells, B-cell-depleted T cells, or PBMCs.

TCRdb's copy holds only in-frame clones and misses some; the assay was immunoSEQ multiplex PCR. The table records 380,000 or so clones, approximately 86% of them present only once. V was trimmed by 5 bases and J by 1 base, leaving 14 bases between them. The CDR3 spans 15 residues. Germline lookup yields CDR1 SEHNR and CDR2 FQNEAQ (reference sequence). The chain has TRBV7-9 and TRBJ1-1, with D possibly matching TRBD1 (6 bases). The receptor's source is a woman aged 60-75 years with COVID-19, enrolled during active disease. Material for sequencing was peripheral blood. The CDR3 nucleotides are TGTGCCAGCAGCGGATCGGGACATACGAACACTGAAGCTTTCTTT. Amino acids: CASSGSGHTNTEAFF.